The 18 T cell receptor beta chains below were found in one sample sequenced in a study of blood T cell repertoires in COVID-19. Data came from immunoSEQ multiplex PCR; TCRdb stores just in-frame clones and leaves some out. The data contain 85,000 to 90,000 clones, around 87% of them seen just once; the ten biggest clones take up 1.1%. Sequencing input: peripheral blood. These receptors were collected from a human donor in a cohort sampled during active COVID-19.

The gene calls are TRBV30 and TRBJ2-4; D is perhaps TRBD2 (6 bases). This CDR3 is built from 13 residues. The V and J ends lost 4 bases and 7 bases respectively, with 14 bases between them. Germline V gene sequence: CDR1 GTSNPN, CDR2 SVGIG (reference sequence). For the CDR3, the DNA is TGTGCCTGGAAGGCGATTGGGGGGAACATTCAGTACTTC. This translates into CAWKAIGGNIQYF.

The chain's CDR3 is CASSLGGQVVTGELFF. The CDR3 DNA sequence: TGTGCCAGCAGCTTGGGGGGACAGGTTGTGACCGGGGAGCTGTTTTTT. This sequence joins TRBV5-4 and TRBJ2-2, with 8 bases aligning to TRBD1. In germline, CDR1 is SGHNT, CDR2 YYREEE (reference sequence). This CDR3 spans 16 amino acids. Trimming removed 0 bases from V and 5 bases from J; junction bases left unmatched: 6.

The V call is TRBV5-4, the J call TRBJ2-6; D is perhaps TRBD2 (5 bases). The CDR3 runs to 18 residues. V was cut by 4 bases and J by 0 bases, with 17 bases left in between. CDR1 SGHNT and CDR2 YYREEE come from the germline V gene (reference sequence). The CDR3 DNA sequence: TGTGCCAGCAGCCCCGACCCGACTGGAGGCTCTGGGGCCAACGTCCTGACTTTC. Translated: CASSPDPTGGSGANVLTF. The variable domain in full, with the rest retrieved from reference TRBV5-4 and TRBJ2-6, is ETGVTQSPTHLIKTRGQQVTLRCSSQSGHNTVSWYQQALGQGPQFIFQYYREEENGRGNFPPRFSGLQFPNYSSELNVNALELDDSALYLCASSPDPTGGSGANVLTFGAGSRLTVL.

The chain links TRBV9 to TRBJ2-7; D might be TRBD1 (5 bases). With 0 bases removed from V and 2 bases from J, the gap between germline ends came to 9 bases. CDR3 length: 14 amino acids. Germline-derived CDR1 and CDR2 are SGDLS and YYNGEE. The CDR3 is CASSVGQGAYEQYF. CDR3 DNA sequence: TGTGCCAGCAGCGTAGGTCAGGGTGCCTACGAGCAGTACTTC.

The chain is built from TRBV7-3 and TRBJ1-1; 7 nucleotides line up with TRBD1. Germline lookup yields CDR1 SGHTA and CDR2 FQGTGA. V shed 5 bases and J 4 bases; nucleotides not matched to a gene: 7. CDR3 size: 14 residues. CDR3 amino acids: CASSLQGKGTEAFF. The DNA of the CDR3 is TGTGCCAGCAGCCTACAGGGGAAGGGCACTGAAGCTTTCTTT.

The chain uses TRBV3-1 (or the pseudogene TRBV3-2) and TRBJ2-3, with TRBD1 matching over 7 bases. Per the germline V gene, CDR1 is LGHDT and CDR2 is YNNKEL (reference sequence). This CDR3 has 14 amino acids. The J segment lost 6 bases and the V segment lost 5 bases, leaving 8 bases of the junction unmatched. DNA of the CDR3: TGTGCCAGCAGCTTTTCAGGGACAGACGATACGCAGTATTTT. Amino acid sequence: CASSFSGTDDTQYF.

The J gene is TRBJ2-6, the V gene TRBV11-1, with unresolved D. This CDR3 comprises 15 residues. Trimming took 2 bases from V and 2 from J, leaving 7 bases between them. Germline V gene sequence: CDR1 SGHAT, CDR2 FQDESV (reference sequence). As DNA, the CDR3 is TGTGCCAGCAGCTTAACCCAGGCTGGGGCCAACGTCCTGACTTTC. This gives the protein CASSLTQAGANVLTF. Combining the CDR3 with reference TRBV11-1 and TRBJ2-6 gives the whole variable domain EAEVAQSPRYKITEKSQAVAFWCDPISGHATLYWYRQILGQGPELLVQFQDESVVDDSQLPKDRFSAERLKGVDSTLKIQPAELGDSAMYLCASSLTQAGANVLTFGAGSRLTVL.

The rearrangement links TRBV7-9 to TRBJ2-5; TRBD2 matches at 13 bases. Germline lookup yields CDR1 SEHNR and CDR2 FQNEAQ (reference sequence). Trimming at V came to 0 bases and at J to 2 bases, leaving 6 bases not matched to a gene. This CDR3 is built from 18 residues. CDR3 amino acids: CASSLAGLAGDGQETQYF. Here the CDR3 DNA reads TGTGCCAGCAGCTTAGCTGGACTAGCGGGAGACGGGCAAGAGACCCAGTACTTC.

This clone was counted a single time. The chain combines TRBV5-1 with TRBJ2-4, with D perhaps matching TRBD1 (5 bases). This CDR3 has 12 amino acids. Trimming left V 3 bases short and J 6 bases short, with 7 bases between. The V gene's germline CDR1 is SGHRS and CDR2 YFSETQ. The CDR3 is CASSWGRNIQYF. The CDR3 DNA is TGCGCCAGCAGCTGGGGCAGAAACATTCAGTACTTC.

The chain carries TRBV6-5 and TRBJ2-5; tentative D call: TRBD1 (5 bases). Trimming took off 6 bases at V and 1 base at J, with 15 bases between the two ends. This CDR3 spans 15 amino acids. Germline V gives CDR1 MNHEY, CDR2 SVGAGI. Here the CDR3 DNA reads TGTGCCAGCAGGTGGCGACAGTCCACCCAAGAGACCCAGTACTTC. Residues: CASRWRQSTQETQYF.

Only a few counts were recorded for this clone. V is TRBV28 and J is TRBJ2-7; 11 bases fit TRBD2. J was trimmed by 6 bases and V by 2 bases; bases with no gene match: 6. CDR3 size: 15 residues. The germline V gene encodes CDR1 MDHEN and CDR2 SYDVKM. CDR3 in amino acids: CASSLPLTSGSEQYF. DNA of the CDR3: TGTGCCAGCAGTTTACCTCTTACTAGCGGGAGCGAGCAGTACTTC.

The CDR3 loop reads CATSRDPENQPQHF. CDR3 nucleotide sequence: TGTGCCACCAGCAGAGATCCGGAGAATCAGCCCCAGCATTTT. This chain uses TRBV15 with TRBJ1-5, with D unresolved. V was clipped by 0 bases and J by 4 bases, with 7 bases between them. The CDR3 spans 14 residues. Germline CDR1 is LNHNV and CDR2 is YYDKDF (reference sequence).

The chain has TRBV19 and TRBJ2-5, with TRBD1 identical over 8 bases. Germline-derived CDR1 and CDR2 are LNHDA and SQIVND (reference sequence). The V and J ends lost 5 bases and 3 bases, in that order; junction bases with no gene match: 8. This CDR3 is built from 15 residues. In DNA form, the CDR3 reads TGTGCCAGTAGTCCCACAGGGGGTTGGGAAGAGACCCAGTACTTC. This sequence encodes CASSPTGGWEETQYF.

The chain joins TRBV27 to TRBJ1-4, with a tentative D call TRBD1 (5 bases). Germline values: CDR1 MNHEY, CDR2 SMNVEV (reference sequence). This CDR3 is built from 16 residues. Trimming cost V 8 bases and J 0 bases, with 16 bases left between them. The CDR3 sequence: CASGSGRGATNEKLFF. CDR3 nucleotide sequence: TGTGCCAGCGGCTCAGGGAGGGGTGCAACTAATGAAAAACTGTTTTTT.

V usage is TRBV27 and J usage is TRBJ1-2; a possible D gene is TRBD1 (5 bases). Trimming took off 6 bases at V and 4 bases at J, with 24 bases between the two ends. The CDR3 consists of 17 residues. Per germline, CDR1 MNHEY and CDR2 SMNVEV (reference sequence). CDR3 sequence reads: CASSRTALGREGYGYTF. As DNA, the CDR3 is TGTGCCAGCAGCCGGACCGCCTTGGGCAGGGAAGGCTATGGCTACACCTTC.

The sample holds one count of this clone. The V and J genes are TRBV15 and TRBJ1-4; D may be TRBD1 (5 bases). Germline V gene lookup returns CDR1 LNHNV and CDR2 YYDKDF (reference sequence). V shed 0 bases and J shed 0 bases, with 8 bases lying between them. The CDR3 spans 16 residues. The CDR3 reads CATSRDVTATNEKLFF. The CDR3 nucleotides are TGTGCCACCAGCAGAGATGTGACAGCAACTAATGAAAAACTGTTTTTT.

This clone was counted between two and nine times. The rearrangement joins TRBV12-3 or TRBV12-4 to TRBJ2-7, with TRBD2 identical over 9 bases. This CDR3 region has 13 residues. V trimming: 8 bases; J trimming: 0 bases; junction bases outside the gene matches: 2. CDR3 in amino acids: CASRSGSSYEQYF. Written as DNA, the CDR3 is TGTGCCAGCCGTAGCGGGAGCTCCTACGAGCAGTACTTC.

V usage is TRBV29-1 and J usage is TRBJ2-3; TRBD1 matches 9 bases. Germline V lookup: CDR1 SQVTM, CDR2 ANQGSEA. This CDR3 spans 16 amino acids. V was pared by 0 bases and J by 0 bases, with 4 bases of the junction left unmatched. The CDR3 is CSVEDGDRASTDTQYF. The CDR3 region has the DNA TGCAGCGTTGAAGATGGGGACAGGGCTAGCACAGATACGCAGTATTTT.